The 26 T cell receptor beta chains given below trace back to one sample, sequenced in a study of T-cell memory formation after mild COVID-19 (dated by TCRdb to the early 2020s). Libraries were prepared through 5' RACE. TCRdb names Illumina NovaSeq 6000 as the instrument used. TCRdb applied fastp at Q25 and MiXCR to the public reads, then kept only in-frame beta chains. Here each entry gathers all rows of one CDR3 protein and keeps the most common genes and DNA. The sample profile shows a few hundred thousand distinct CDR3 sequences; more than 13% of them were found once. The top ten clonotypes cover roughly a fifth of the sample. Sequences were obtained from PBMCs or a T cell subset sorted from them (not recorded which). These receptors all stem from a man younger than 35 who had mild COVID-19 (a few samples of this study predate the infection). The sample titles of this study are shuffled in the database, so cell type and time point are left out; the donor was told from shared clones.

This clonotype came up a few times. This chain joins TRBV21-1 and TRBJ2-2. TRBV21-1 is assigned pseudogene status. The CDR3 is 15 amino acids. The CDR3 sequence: CASSKKGWGTGELFF. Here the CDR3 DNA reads TGTGCCAGCAGCAAAAAAGGGTGGGGCACCGGGGAGCTGTTTTTT.

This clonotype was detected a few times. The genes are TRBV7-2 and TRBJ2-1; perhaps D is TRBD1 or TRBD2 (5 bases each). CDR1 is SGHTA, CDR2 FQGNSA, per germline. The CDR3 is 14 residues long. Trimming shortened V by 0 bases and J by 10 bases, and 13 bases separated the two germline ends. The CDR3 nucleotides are TGTGCCAGCAGCTTAGCGCCGGAGTGGGGGGAGCAGTTCTTC. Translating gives CASSLAPEWGEQFF.

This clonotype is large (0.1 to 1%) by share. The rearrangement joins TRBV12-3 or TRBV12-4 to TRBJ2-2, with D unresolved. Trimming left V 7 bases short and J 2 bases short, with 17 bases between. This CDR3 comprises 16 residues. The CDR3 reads CASTHLRNINTGELFF. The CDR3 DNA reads TGTGCCAGCACACACCTTCGGAACATCAACACCGGGGAGCTGTTTTTT.

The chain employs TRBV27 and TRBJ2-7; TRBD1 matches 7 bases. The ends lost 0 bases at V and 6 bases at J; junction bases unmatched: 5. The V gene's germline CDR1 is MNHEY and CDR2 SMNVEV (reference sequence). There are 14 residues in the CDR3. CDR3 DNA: TGTGCCAGCAGTTTATCCCGACAGGGTTTCGAGCAGTACGTC. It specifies CASSLSRQGFEQYV.

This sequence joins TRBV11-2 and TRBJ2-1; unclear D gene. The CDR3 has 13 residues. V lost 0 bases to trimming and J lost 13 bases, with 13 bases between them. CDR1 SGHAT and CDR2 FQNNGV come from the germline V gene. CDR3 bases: TGTGCCAGCAGCTTAGATCTTGGTACAGAACAGTTCTTC. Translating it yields CASSLDLGTEQFF.

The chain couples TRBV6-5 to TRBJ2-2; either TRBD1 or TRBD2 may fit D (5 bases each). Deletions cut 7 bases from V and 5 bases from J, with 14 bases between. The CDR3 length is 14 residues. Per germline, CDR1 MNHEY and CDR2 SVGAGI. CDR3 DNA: TGTGCCAGCAAGCCGGGACCTACTACCGGGGAGCTGTTTTTT. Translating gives CASKPGPTTGELFF.

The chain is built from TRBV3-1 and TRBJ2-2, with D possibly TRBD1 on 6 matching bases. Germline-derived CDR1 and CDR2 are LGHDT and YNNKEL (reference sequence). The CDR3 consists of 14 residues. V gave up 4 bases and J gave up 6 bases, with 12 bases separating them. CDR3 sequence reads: CASSPRGSPGELFF. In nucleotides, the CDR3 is TGTGCCAGCAGCCCGAGGGGGAGTCCCGGGGAGCTGTTTTTT.

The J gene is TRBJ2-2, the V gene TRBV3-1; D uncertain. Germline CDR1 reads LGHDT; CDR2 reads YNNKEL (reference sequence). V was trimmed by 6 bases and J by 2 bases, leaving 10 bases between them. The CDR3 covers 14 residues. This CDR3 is CASRHDFNTGELFF. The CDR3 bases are TGTGCCAGCAGACACGACTTTAACACCGGGGAGCTGTTTTTT.

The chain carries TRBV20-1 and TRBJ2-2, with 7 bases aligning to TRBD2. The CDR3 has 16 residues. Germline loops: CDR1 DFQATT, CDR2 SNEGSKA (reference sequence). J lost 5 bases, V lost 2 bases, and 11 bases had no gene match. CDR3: CSARPPGRGKTGELFF. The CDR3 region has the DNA TGCAGTGCTAGACCTCCGGGGAGGGGAAAAACCGGGGAGCTGTTTTTT.

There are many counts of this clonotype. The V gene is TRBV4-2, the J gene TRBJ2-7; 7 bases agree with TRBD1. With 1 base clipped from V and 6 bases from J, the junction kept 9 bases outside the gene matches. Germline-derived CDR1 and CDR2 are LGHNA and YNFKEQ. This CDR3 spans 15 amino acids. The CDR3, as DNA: TGTGCCAGCAGCCAAGGAATGAGGGGGCTAGGCGAGCAGTACTTC. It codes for CASSQGMRGLGEQYF.

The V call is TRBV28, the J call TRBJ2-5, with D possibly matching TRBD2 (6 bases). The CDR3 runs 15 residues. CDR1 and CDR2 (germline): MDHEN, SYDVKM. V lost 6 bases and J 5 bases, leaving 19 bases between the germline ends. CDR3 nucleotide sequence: TGTGCCAGCAGGGGGAGGACAAACCGCAGGGAGACCCAGTACTTC. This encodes CASRGRTNRRETQYF.

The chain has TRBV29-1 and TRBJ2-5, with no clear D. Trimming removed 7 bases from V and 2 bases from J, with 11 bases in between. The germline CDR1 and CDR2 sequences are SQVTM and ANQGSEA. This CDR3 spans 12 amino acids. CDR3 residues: CSAGRPQETQYF. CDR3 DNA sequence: TGCAGCGCAGGACGACCGCAAGAGACCCAGTACTTC.

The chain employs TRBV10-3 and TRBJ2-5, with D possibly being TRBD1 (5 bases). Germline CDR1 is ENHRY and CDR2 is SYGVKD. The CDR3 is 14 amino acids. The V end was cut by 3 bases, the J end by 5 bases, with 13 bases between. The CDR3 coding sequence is TGTGCCATCAGTGAAGGCCAGGGCAAGGAGACCCAGTACTTC. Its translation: CAISEGQGKETQYF.

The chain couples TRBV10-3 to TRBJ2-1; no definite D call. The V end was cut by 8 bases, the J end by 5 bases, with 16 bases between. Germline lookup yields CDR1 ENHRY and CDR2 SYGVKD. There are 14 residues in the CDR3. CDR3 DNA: TGTGCCATCCTCAAGGGCATAAGCGACAATGAGCAGTTCTTC. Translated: CAILKGISDNEQFF.

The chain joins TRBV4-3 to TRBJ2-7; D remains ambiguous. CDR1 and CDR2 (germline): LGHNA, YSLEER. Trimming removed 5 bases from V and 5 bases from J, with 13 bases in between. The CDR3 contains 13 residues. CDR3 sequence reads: CASSSLSGDEQYF. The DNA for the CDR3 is TGCGCCAGCAGCAGCCTGAGTGGGGACGAGCAGTACTTC.

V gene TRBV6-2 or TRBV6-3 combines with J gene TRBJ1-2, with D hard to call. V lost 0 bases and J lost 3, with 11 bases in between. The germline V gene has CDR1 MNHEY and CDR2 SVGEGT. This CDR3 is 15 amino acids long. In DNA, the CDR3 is TGTGCCAGCAGTTACTCGGTGGACGGGGACTATGGCTACACCTTC. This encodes CASSYSVDGDYGYTF.

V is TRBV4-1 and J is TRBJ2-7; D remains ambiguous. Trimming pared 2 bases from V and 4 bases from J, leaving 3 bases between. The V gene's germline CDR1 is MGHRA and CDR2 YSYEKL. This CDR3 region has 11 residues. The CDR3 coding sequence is TGCGCCAGCAGCCAAAAATACGAGCAGTACTTC. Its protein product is CASSQKYEQYF.

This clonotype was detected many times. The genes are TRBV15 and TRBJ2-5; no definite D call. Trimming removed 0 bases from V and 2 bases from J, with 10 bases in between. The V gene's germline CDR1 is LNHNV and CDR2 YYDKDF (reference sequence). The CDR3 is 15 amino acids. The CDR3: CATSRDHWGQETQYF. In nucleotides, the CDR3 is TGTGCCACCAGCAGAGATCACTGGGGTCAAGAGACCCAGTACTTC.

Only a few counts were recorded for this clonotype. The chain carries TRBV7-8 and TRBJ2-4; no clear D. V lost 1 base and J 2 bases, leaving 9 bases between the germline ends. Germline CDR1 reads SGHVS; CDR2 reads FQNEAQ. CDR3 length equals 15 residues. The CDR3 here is CASSLDEVSKNIQYF. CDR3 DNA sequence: TGTGCCAGCAGCTTAGATGAAGTCTCCAAAAACATTCAGTACTTC.

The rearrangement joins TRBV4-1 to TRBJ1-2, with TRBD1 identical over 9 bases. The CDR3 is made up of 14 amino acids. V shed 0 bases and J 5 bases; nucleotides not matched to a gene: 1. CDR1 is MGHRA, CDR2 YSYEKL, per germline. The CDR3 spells CASSQEGQGYGYTF. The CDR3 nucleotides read TGCGCCAGCAGCCAAGAGGGACAGGGTTATGGCTACACCTTC.

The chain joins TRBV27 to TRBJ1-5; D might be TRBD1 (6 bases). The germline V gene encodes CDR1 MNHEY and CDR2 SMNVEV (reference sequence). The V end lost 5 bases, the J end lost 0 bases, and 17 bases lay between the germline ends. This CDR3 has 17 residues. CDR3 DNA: TGTGCCAGCAGTCGGTTGCATACACAGGGTAGCAATCAGCCCCAGCATTTT. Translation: CASSRLHTQGSNQPQHF.

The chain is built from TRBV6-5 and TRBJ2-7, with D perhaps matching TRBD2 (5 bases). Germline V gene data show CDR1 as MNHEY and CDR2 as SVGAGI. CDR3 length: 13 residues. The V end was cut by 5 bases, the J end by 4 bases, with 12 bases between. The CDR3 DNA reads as TGTGCCAGCAGTCCATATCGGGGATACGAGCAGTACTTC. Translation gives CASSPYRGYEQYF.

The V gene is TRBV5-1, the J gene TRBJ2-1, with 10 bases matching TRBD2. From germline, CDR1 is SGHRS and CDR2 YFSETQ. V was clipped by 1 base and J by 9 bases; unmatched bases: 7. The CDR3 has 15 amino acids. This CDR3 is CASSLSAGGPGEQFF. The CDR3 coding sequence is TGCGCCAGCAGCTTGTCAGCGGGGGGGCCTGGTGAGCAGTTCTTC.

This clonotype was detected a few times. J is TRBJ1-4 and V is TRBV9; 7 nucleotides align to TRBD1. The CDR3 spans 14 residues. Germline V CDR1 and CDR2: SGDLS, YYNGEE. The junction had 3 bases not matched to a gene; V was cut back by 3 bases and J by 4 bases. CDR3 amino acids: CASSGGQNNEKLFF. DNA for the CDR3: TGTGCCAGCAGCGGGGGACAGAATAATGAAAAACTGTTTTTT.

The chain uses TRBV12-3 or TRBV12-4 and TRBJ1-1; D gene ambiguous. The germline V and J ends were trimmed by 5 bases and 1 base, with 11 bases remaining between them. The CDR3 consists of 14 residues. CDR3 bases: TGTGCCAGCAGTCCCAGACATACGAACACTGAAGCTTTCTTT. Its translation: CASSPRHTNTEAFF.

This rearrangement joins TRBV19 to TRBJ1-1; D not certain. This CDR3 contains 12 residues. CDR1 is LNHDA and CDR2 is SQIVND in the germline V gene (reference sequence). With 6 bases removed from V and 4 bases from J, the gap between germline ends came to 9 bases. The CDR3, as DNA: TGTGCCAGTAGCCCGGTTGGCACTGAAGCTTTCTTT. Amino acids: CASSPVGTEAFF.